Each of the 23 T cell receptor beta chains below was sequenced from the same sample in a study of shared clonotypes between healthy human individuals. Libraries were prepared by immunoSEQ multiplex PCR; TCRdb keeps only in-frame clonotypes and omits some of them. This table has 550,000 to 600,000 clones, 95% to 98% appearing once. The naive CD8 population came from CD45RO-negative cells selected for CCR7, without terminally differentiated effector memory CD45RA+ cells. Input material: naive CD8+ T cells sorted from blood. These receptors came from a man aged 25-40 years in good health.

The rearrangement uses TRBV27 and TRBJ2-2, with D hard to call. This CDR3 is built from 12 residues. Trimming cost V 5 bases and J 7 bases, with 8 bases left between them. CDR1 and CDR2 (germline): MNHEY, SMNVEV (reference sequence). The CDR3 sequence: CASSPGGGELFF. In DNA form, the CDR3 reads TGTGCCAGCAGTCCCGGTGGCGGGGAGCTGTTTTTT.

The rearrangement uses TRBV5-1 and TRBJ2-7, with 8 positions matching TRBD2. V was clipped by 0 bases and J by 7 bases; unmatched bases: 9. This CDR3 has 15 residues. Germline V gene sequence: CDR1 SGHRS, CDR2 YFSETQ. The CDR3 DNA sequence: TGCGCCAGCAGCTTGGATCCAGCGGGAGCGGGTGAGCAGTACTTC. Its translation: CASSLDPAGAGEQYF.

The genes are TRBV7-2 and TRBJ2-3; possible D gene TRBD1, 6 bases. The CDR3 totals 15 residues. Germline CDR1 reads SGHTA; CDR2 reads FQGNSA. Trimming left V 2 bases short and J 3 bases short, with 12 bases between. The CDR3 sequence is CASSLRGRETDTQYF. Here the CDR3 DNA reads TGTGCCAGCAGCTTAAGGGGGAGAGAAACAGATACGCAGTATTTT.

This chain uses TRBV5-1 with TRBJ2-2, with 7 bases that match TRBD2. V lost 0 bases to trimming and J lost 5 bases; unmatched junction nucleotides: 7. This CDR3 comprises 16 residues. The germline V gene encodes CDR1 SGHRS and CDR2 YFSETQ. The CDR3 spells CASSLDSGKATGELFF. The CDR3 bases are TGCGCCAGCAGCTTGGACAGCGGGAAGGCGACCGGGGAGCTGTTTTTT. The variable domain in full, completed from reference TRBV5-1 and TRBJ2-2, reads KAGVTQTPRYLIKTRGQQVTLSCSPISGHRSVSWYQQTPGQGLQFLFEYFSETQRNKGNFPGRFSGRQFSNSRSEMNVSTLELGDSALYLCASSLDSGKATGELFFGEGSRLTVL.

This chain connects TRBV7-9 to TRBJ2-7; D is ambiguous. The CDR3 covers 14 residues. The V end was cut by 2 bases, the J end by 7 bases, with 15 bases between. CDR1 and CDR2 from the germline V gene are SEHNR and FQNEAQ (reference sequence). CDR3 protein: CASSLQMGYPEQYF. The DNA of the CDR3 is TGTGCCAGCAGCTTACAGATGGGGTATCCTGAGCAGTACTTC.

The chain has TRBV27 and TRBJ2-7; D is possibly TRBD2 (6 bases). The CDR3 contains 14 residues. V lost 3 bases, J lost 7 bases, and 16 bases lay in between. In germline, CDR1 is MNHEY, CDR2 SMNVEV (reference sequence). The CDR3 sequence is CASSLGSGVREQYF. Written as DNA, the CDR3 is TGTGCCAGCAGTTTGGGTTCGGGGGTAAGAGAGCAGTACTTC.

The V and J genes are TRBV6-5 and TRBJ2-1; 8 bases fit TRBD1. Per germline, CDR1 MNHEY and CDR2 SVGAGI. The CDR3 consists of 16 residues. V gave up 1 base and J gave up 9 bases; unmatched junction bases: 11. The CDR3 DNA follows: TGTGCCAGCAGTTACTACGCAGGGGGCTCTGGGCCTGAGCAGTTCTTC. This encodes CASSYYAGGSGPEQFF.

The V gene is TRBV7-9, the J gene TRBJ2-7; TRBD1 agrees at 8 bases. V lost 6 bases, J lost 8 bases, and 12 bases stayed unmatched. The CDR3 is made up of 14 amino acids. CDR1 and CDR2 from the germline V gene are SEHNR and FQNEAQ (reference sequence). The CDR3 here is CASSHTGTGDQQYF. CDR3 DNA sequence: TGTGCCAGCAGTCACACCGGGACAGGCGACCAGCAGTACTTC. Looking up the rest from reference TRBV7-9 and TRBJ2-7 gives the full variable domain: DTGVSQNPRHKITKRGQNVTFRCDPISEHNRLYWYRQTLGQGPEFLTYFQNEAQLEKSRLLSDRFSAERPKGSFSTLEIQRTEQGDSAMYLCASSHTGTGDQQYFGPGTRLTVT.

The chain recombines TRBV9 with TRBJ2-3, with unresolved D. CDR1 SGDLS and CDR2 YYNGEE come from the germline V gene. V lost 0 bases and J lost 2, with 13 bases in between. This CDR3 has 16 residues. The CDR3 loop is CASSVEAGKHTDTQYF. The CDR3 nucleotides read TGTGCCAGCAGCGTAGAGGCAGGAAAACACACAGATACGCAGTATTTT.

This chain connects TRBV2 to TRBJ1-5; 7 bases agree with TRBD1. The CDR3 is made up of 14 amino acids. Trimming took 6 bases from V and 0 from J; bases not matched to a gene: 2. In germline, CDR1 is SNHLY, CDR2 FYNNEI. CDR3 in DNA: TGTGCCAGCAGGGGACAGACTAGCAATCAGCCCCAGCATTTT. It specifies CASRGQTSNQPQHF.

A single count supports this clone. This chain links TRBV11-3 with TRBJ2-1, with D possibly being TRBD2 (6 bases). Trimming removed 1 base from V and 3 bases from J, with 13 bases in between. CDR3 length: 16 amino acids. Looked up from germline, CDR1 is SGHNT and CDR2 is YENEEA. CDR3 loop: CASSLGGERGYNEQFF. For the CDR3, the DNA is TGTGCCAGCAGCTTAGGCGGGGAGAGGGGCTACAATGAGCAGTTCTTC.

This chain links TRBV28 with TRBJ2-7, with D possibly being TRBD1 (6 bases). This CDR3 region has 15 residues. Trimming shortened V by 8 bases and J by 0 bases, and 17 bases separated the two germline ends. Germline-derived CDR1 and CDR2 are MDHEN and SYDVKM. CDR3 region: CASENGQGSSYEQYF. For the CDR3, the DNA is TGTGCCAGCGAGAATGGGCAGGGGAGCTCCTACGAGCAGTACTTC.

The chain joins TRBV11-2 to TRBJ2-2, with a possible D match to TRBD1 (5 bases). CDR1 is SGHAT, CDR2 FQNNGV, per germline. The CDR3 loop spans 15 amino acids. V lost 4 bases and J lost 8, with 17 bases in between. The CDR3 DNA sequence: TGTGCCAGCAGCTCATCCAGGGCCATCATAGGGGAGCTGTTTTTT. Translation gives CASSSSRAIIGELFF.

This chain joins TRBV7-9 and TRBJ1-5; no clear D gene. Looked up from germline, CDR1 is SEHNR and CDR2 is FQNEAQ (reference sequence). V was trimmed by 4 bases and J by 3 bases, leaving 13 bases between them. The CDR3 is 15 amino acids. CDR3 nucleotide sequence: TGTGCCAGCAGCTCAACGGGGTCCTACAATCAGCCCCAGCATTTT. This translates into CASSSTGSYNQPQHF.

The V gene is TRBV21-1, the J gene TRBJ2-2. TRBV21-1 is given as a pseudogene. This CDR3 has 13 amino acids. The CDR3, as DNA: TGTGCCAGCAGCCCCGCCGGACCAGGAGAGCTGTTTTTT. It is translated as CASSPAGPGELFF.

The gene calls are TRBV18 and TRBJ2-7, with D tentatively TRBD2 (6 bases). Trimming pared 0 bases from V and 3 bases from J, leaving 9 bases between. Germline-derived CDR1 and CDR2 are KGHSH and LQKENI. The CDR3 covers 14 residues. The CDR3, as DNA: TGTGCCAGCTCACCACCGGAGGGGAGCTACGAGCAGTACTTC. Translation: CASSPPEGSYEQYF.

This clone appeared a single time. The chain links TRBV27 to TRBJ1-2, with a possible D match to TRBD1 (6 bases). The CDR3 loop spans 14 amino acids. V was shortened by 3 bases and J by 8 bases, with 16 bases between the two germline ends. Germline assignment: CDR1 MNHEY and CDR2 SMNVEV (reference sequence). In DNA form, the CDR3 reads TGTGCCAGCAGTTTTGGTAGGGGGTCGAGAGGCTACACCTTC. Translating it yields CASSFGRGSRGYTF.

The chain combines TRBV7-2 with TRBJ2-7; 9 bases are shared with TRBD1. Germline CDR1 SGHTA, CDR2 FQGNSA. The CDR3 extends over 15 amino acids. J lost 3 bases, V lost 4 bases, and 7 bases had no gene match. The CDR3 DNA reads as TGTGCCAGCAGCTCGCTCCGGGACAGGGACTACGAGCAGTACTTC. This encodes CASSSLRDRDYEQYF.

The rearrangement links TRBV7-5 to TRBJ2-5. TRBV7-5 is labeled a pseudogene. The CDR3 is 11 residues long. CDR3 sequence reads: CVRTPAGTQYF. Here the CDR3 DNA reads TGTGTCAGAACGCCAGCCGGGACCCAGTACTTC.

The chain employs TRBV5-5 and TRBJ1-4, with D possibly TRBD1 on 5 matching bases. Germline loops: CDR1 SGHKS, CDR2 YYEKEE (reference sequence). There are 14 residues in the CDR3. The V end was cut by 0 bases, the J end by 5 bases, with 8 bases between. Here the CDR3 reads CASSLDHRNEKLFF. CDR3 bases: TGTGCCAGCAGCTTGGACCACAGGAATGAAAAACTGTTTTTT.

V and J are TRBV7-9 and TRBJ2-1; no definite D call. CDR3 length: 11 residues. V was shortened by 3 bases and J by 6 bases, with 3 bases between the two germline ends. CDR1 is SEHNR and CDR2 is FQNEAQ in the germline V gene (reference sequence). CDR3 nucleotide sequence: TGTGCCAGCAGCTTTAGCAATGAGCAGTTCTTC. It encodes CASSFSNEQFF.

V is TRBV28 and J is TRBJ2-1, with TRBD2 matching 7 bases. The germline CDR1 and CDR2 sequences are MDHEN and SYDVKM. The CDR3 runs 12 residues. Trimming removed 11 bases from V and 4 bases from J; junction bases left unmatched: 5. The CDR3 loop is CAWASGYNEQFF. For the CDR3, the DNA is TGTGCCTGGGCTAGCGGATACAATGAGCAGTTCTTC.

The gene calls are TRBV5-1 and TRBJ2-2; D ambiguous. V lost 0 bases, J lost 4 bases, and 10 bases lay in between. Germline values: CDR1 SGHRS, CDR2 YFSETQ. The CDR3 length is 15 residues. The CDR3 is CASSLGVDSTGELFF. DNA for the CDR3: TGCGCCAGCAGCTTGGGTGTGGATAGCACCGGGGAGCTGTTTTTT. Supplemented by reference TRBV5-1 and TRBJ2-2, the full variable domain reads KAGVTQTPRYLIKTRGQQVTLSCSPISGHRSVSWYQQTPGQGLQFLFEYFSETQRNKGNFPGRFSGRQFSNSRSEMNVSTLELGDSALYLCASSLGVDSTGELFFGEGSRLTVL.